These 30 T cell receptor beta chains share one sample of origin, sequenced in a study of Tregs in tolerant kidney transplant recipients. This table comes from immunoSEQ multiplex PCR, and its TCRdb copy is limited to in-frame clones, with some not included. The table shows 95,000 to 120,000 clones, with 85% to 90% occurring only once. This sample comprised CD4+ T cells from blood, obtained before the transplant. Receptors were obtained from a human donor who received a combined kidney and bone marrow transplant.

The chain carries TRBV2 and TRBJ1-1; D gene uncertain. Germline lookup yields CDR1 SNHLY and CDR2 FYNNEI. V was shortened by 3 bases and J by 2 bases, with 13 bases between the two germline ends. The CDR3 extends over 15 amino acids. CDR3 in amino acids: CASSESWTTNTEAFF. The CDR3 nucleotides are TGTGCCAGCAGTGAGTCTTGGACTACCAACACTGAAGCTTTCTTT.

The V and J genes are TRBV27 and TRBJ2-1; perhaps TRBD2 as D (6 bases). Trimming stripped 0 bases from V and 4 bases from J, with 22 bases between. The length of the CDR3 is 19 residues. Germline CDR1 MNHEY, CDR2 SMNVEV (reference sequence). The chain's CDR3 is CASSLSVTTSRRDYNEQFF. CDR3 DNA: TGTGCCAGCAGTTTATCTGTCACCACCAGCAGGAGGGATTACAATGAGCAGTTCTTC.

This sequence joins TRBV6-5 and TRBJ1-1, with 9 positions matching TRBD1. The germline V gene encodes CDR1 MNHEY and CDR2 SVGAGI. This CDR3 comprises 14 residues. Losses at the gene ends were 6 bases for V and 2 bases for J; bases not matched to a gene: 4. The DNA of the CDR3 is TGTGCCAGCAGAAACAGGGGGCGAAACACTGAAGCTTTCTTT. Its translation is CASRNRGRNTEAFF.

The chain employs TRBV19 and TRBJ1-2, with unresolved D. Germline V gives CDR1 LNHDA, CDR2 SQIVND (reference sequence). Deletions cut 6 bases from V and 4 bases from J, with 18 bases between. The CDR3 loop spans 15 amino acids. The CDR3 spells CASRMGSYGGYGYTF. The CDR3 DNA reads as TGTGCCAGTAGAATGGGGAGTTACGGTGGCTATGGCTACACCTTC.

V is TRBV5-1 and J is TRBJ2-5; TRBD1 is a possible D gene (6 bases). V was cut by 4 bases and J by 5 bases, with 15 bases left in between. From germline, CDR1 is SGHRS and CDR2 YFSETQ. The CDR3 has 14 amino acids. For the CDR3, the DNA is TGCGCCAGCAGCCCAAGGGTGCAGGGGGAGACCCAGTACTTC. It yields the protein CASSPRVQGETQYF.

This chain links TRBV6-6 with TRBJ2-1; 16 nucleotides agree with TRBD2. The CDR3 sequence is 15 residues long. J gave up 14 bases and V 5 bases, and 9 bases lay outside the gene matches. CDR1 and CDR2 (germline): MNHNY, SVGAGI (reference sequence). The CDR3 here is CASSPPGTSGGEEFF. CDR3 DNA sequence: TGTGCCAGCAGTCCTCCGGGGACTAGCGGGGGGGAGGAGTTCTTC.

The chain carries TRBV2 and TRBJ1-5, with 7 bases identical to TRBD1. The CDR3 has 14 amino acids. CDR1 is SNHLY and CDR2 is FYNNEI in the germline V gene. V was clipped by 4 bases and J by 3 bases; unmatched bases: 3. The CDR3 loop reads CASSGQGDNQPQHF. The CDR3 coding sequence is TGTGCCAGCAGTGGGCAGGGGGACAATCAGCCCCAGCATTTT.

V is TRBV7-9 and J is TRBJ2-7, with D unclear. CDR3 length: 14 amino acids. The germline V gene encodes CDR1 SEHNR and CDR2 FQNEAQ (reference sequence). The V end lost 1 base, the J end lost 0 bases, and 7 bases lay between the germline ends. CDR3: CASSLVPISYEQYF. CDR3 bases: TGTGCCAGCAGCTTAGTCCCCATCTCCTACGAGCAGTACTTC.

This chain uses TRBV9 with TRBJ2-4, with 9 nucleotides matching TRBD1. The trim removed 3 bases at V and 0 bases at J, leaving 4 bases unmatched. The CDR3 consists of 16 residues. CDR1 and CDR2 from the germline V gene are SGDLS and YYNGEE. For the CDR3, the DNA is TGTGCCAGCAGCGGGGACAGGGATCTAGCCAAAAACATTCAGTACTTC. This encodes CASSGDRDLAKNIQYF.

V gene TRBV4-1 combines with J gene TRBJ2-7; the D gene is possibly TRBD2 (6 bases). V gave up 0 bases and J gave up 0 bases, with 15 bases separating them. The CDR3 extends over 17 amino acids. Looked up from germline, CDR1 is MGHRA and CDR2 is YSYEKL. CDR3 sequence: CASSQDGAEGSSYEQYF. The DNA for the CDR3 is TGCGCCAGCAGCCAAGATGGTGCGGAGGGGAGCTCCTACGAGCAGTACTTC.

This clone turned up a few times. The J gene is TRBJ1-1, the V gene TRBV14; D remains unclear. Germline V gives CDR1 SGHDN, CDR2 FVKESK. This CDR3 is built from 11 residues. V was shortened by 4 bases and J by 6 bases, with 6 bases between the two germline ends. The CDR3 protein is CASSPLSEAFF. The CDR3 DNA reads TGTGCCAGCAGCCCCCTATCTGAAGCTTTCTTT.

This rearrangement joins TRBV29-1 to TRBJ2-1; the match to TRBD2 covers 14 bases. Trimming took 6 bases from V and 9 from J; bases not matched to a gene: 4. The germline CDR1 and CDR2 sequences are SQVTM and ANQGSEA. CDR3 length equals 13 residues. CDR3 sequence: CSVGTSGGIEQFF. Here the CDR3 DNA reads TGCAGCGTGGGGACTAGCGGGGGTATTGAGCAGTTCTTC.

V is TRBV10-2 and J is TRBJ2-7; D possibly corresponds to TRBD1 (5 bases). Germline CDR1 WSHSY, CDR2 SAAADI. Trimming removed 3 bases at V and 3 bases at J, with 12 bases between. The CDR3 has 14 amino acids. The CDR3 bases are TGCGCCAGCAGTGATGCCCAGGGAAGCTACGAGCAGTACTTC. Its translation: CASSDAQGSYEQYF.

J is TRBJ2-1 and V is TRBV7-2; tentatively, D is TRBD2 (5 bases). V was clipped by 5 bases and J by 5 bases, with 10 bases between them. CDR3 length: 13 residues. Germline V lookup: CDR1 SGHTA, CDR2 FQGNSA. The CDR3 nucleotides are TGTGCCAGCAGCGACCCGGGAAACAATGAGCAGTTCTTC. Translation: CASSDPGNNEQFF.

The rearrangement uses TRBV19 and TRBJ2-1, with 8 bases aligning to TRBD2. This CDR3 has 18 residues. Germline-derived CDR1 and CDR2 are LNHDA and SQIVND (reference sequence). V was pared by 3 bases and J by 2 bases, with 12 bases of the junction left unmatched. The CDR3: CASSIAGTWGLAYNEQFF. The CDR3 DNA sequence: TGTGCCAGTAGTATTGCGGGTACCTGGGGACTAGCCTACAATGAGCAGTTCTTC.

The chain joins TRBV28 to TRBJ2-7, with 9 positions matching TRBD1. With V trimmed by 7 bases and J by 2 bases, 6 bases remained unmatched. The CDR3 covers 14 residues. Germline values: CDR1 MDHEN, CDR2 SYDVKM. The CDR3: CASNTGTGTYEQYF. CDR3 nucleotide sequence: TGTGCCAGCAATACCGGGACAGGGACCTACGAGCAGTACTTC.

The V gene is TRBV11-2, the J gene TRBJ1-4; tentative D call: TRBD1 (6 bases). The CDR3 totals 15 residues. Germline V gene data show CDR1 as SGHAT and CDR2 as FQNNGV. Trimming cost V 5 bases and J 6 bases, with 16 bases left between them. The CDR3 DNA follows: TGTGCCAGCAGCCCGAGGGGCACAGGGTATGAAAAACTGTTTTTT. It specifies CASSPRGTGYEKLFF.

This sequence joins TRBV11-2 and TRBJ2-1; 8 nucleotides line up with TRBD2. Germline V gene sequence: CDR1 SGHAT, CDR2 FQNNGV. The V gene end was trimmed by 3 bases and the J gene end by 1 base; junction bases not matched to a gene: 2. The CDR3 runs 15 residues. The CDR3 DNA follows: TGTGCCAGCAGCTTTTCTAGCGGGTCCTACAATGAGCAGTTCTTC. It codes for CASSFSSGSYNEQFF.

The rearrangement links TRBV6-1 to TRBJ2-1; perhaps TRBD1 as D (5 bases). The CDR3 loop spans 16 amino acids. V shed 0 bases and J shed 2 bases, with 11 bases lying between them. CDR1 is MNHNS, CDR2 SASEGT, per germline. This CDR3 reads CASSEAWGRAYNEQFF. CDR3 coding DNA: TGTGCCAGCAGTGAAGCATGGGGCAGGGCCTACAATGAGCAGTTCTTC.

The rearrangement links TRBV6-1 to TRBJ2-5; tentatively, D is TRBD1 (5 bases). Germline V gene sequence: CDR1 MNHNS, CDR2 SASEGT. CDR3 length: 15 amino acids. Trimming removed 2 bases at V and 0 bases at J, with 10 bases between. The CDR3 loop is CASSERYRYQETQYF. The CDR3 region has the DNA TGTGCCAGCAGTGAAAGGTACAGGTACCAAGAGACCCAGTACTTC.

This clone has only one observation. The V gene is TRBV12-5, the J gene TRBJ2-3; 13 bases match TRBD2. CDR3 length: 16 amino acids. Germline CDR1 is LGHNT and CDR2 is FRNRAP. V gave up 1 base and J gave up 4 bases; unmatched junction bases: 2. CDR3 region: CASGLGLAGGSDTQYF. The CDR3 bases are TGTGCTAGTGGTTTGGGACTAGCGGGGGGTTCAGATACGCAGTATTTT. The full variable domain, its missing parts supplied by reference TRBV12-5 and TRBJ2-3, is DARVTQTPRHKVTEMGQEVTMRCQPILGHNTVFWYRQTMMQGLELLAYFRNRAPLDDSGMPKDRFSAEMPDATLATLKIQPSEPRDSAVYFCASGLGLAGGSDTQYFGPGTRLTVL.

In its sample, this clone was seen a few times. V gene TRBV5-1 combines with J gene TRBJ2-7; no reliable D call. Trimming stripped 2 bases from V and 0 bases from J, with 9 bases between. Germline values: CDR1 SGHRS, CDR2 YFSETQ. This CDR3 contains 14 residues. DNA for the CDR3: TGCGCCAGCAGCTTAGATTACTCCTCCTACGAGCAGTACTTC. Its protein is CASSLDYSSYEQYF.

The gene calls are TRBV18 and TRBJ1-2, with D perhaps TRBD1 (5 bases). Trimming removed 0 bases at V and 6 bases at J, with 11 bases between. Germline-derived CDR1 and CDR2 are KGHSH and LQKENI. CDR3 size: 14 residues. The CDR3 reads CASSPPADIDGYTF. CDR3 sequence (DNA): TGTGCCAGCTCACCACCGGCGGACATCGATGGCTACACCTTC.

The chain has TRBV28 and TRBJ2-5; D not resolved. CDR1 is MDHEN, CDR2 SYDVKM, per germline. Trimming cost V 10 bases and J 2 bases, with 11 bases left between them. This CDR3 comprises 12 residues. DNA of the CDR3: TGTGCCACACGACAAGCACAAGAGACCCAGTACTTC. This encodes CATRQAQETQYF.

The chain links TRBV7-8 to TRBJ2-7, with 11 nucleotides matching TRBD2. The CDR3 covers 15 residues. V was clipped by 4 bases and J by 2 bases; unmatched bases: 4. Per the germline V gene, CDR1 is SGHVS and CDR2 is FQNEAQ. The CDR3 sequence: CASSWGLAATYEQYF. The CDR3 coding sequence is TGTGCCAGCAGCTGGGGACTAGCGGCGACCTACGAGCAGTACTTC. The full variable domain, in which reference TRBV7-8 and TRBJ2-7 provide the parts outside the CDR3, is GAGVSQSPRYKVAKRGQDVALRCDPISGHVSLFWYQQALGQGPEFLTYFQNEAQLDKSGLPSDRFFAERPEGSVSTLKIQRTQQEDSAVYLCASSWGLAATYEQYFGPGTRLTVT.

DNA for the CDR3: TGTGCCAGTACCCCATCCGGCGGCACTGAAGCTTTCTTT. Its translation: CASTPSGGTEAFF. The chain links TRBV19 to TRBJ1-1; no definite D call. CDR1 is LNHDA, CDR2 SQIVND, per germline (reference sequence). The CDR3 is 13 residues long. Between the trimmed V and J ends, which lost 7 bases and 4 bases, there was a span of 13 bases.

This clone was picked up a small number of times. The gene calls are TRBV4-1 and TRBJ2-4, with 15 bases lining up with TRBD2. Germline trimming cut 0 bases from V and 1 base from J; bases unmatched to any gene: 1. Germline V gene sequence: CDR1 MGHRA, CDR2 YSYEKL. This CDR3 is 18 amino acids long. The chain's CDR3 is CASSQEGTSGGAKNIQYF. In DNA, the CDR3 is TGCGCCAGCAGCCAAGAGGGGACTAGCGGGGGGGCCAAAAACATTCAGTACTTC.

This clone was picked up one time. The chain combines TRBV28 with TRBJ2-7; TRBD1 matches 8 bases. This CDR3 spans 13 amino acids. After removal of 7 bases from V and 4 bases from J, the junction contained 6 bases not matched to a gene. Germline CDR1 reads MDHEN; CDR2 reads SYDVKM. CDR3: CASTRTGMYEQYF. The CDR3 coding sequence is TGTGCCAGCACAAGGACAGGGATGTACGAGCAGTACTTC.

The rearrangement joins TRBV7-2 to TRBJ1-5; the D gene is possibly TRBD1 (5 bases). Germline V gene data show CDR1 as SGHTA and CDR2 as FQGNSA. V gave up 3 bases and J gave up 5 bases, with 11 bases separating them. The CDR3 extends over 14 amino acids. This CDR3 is CASSFAGPDQPQHF. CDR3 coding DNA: TGTGCCAGCAGCTTCGCGGGACCTGATCAGCCCCAGCATTTT.

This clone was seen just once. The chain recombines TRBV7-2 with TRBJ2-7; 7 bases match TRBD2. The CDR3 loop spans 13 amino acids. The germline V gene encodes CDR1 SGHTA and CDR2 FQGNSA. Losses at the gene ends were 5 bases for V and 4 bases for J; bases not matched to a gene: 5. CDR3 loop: CASSPGLRYEQYF. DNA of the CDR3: TGTGCCAGCAGCCCGGGACTACGTTACGAGCAGTACTTC.